Below, 24 T cell receptor beta chains from the same sample are listed, as sequenced in a study of cytomegalovirus exposure and HLA in healthy donors. The PCR was carried out with 60 Vbeta primers and 13 Jbeta primers. Clones were sequenced by immunoSEQ multiplex PCR, and TCRdb holds only the in-frame ones, with some missing. The table records over 150,000 clones, 80% of them present only once. Sequences were obtained from PBMCs. These receptors were obtained from a boy between 10 and 17 years old in good health and CMV-seronegative.

The genes are TRBV19 and TRBJ1-2, with D tentatively TRBD1 (5 bases). Trimming removed 5 bases at V and 1 base at J, with 11 bases between. The germline V gene encodes CDR1 LNHDA and CDR2 SQIVND (reference sequence). There are 14 residues in the CDR3. CDR3 region: CASSGAASNYGYTF. In DNA form, the CDR3 reads TGTGCCAGTAGTGGGGCAGCGAGTAACTATGGCTACACCTTC.

As DNA, the CDR3 is TGTGCCAGCAGTGGCTGGACAGGGGGCGGTGAAAAACTGTTTTTT. This translates into CASSGWTGGGEKLFF. V gene TRBV2 combines with J gene TRBJ1-4, with 11 bases matching TRBD1. CDR3 size: 15 residues. Germline-derived CDR1 and CDR2 are SNHLY and FYNNEI. The junction had 5 bases not matched to a gene; V was cut back by 4 bases and J by 7 bases.

V gene TRBV5-4 combines with J gene TRBJ1-1; TRBD1 matches 9 bases. With 4 bases clipped from V and 5 bases from J, the junction kept 6 bases outside the gene matches. Germline V gene data show CDR1 as SGHNT and CDR2 as YYREEE (reference sequence). The CDR3 spans 14 residues. CDR3 DNA: TGTGCCAGCAGCCCGACAGGGGGAGGGACTGAAGCTTTCTTT. It yields the protein CASSPTGGGTEAFF.

This clone was recorded a few times. This chain connects TRBV6-5 to TRBJ2-1; D is ambiguous. The CDR3 spans 15 residues. Trimming removed 6 bases from V and 4 bases from J, with 16 bases in between. Germline CDR1 MNHEY, CDR2 SVGAGI. The CDR3 spells CASSLSHPRYNEQFF. CDR3 coding DNA: TGTGCCAGCAGCCTCTCACACCCGAGGTACAATGAGCAGTTCTTC.

The chain couples TRBV25-1 to TRBJ1-1; 8 nucleotides agree with TRBD1. CDR1 and CDR2 (germline): MGHDK, SYGVNS. V gave up 4 bases and J gave up 1 base; unmatched junction bases: 2. This CDR3 contains 14 residues. The CDR3 region is CASSAGTGNTEAFF. The CDR3 nucleotides are TGTGCCAGCAGTGCTGGGACAGGGAACACTGAAGCTTTCTTT.

J is TRBJ1-2 and V is TRBV27, with 8 bases matching TRBD1. Looked up from germline, CDR1 is MNHEY and CDR2 is SMNVEV (reference sequence). The CDR3 runs 14 residues. V shed 7 bases, J shed 0 bases, and the junction held 4 bases outside the gene matches. The CDR3 sequence is CASTTGGANYGYTF. DNA of the CDR3: TGTGCCAGCACCACAGGGGGGGCTAACTATGGCTACACCTTC.

The chain recombines TRBV30 with TRBJ1-1; 10 bases line up with TRBD1. The V segment lost 2 bases and the J segment 1 base; nucleotides outside the gene matches: 4. Looked up from germline, CDR1 is GTSNPN and CDR2 is SVGIG (reference sequence). There are 15 residues in the CDR3. This chain's CDR3 is CAWSPGTGENTEAFF. CDR3 sequence (DNA): TGTGCCTGGAGTCCCGGGACAGGGGAGAACACTGAAGCTTTCTTT.

The CDR3 region is CASKTRGATEAFF. The CDR3 region has the DNA TGTGCCAGCAAAACTCGGGGTGCCACTGAAGCTTTCTTT. V and J are TRBV7-3 and TRBJ1-1; no firm D call. Trimming pared 7 bases from V and 4 bases from J, leaving 13 bases between. Looked up from germline, CDR1 is SGHTA and CDR2 is FQGTGA. CDR3 length: 13 residues.

This clone has just one count. CDR3 DNA: TGTGCCAGCAGCGCCCGGACAGGGGATGGCACAGATACGCAGTATTTT. Its protein is CASSARTGDGTDTQYF. The chain uses TRBV9 and TRBJ2-3, with 9 nucleotides matching TRBD1. Trimming cost V 3 bases and J 1 base; bases outside gene matches: 6. Germline CDR1 is SGDLS and CDR2 is YYNGEE. The CDR3 length is 16 residues.

This clone was observed a few times. The chain uses TRBV4-3 and TRBJ2-1; D gene uncertain. This CDR3 spans 17 amino acids. V was shortened by 0 bases and J by 2 bases, with 14 bases between the two germline ends. The V gene's germline CDR1 is LGHNA and CDR2 YSLEER. CDR3 bases: TGCGCCAGCAGCCAAGAAAGACTTCTCACCGCCTACAATGAGCAGTTCTTC. It translates to CASSQERLLTAYNEQFF.

The chain employs TRBV11-3 and TRBJ2-5, with TRBD2 matching 13 bases. The CDR3 is 16 residues long. The germline V gene has CDR1 SGHNT and CDR2 YENEEA. The V segment lost 7 bases and the J segment 5 bases; nucleotides outside the gene matches: 10. The CDR3 sequence is CASNWGLAGSEETQYF. The CDR3 bases are TGTGCCAGCAACTGGGGACTAGCGGGATCGGAGGAGACCCAGTACTTC.

This sequence joins TRBV15 and TRBJ1-4, with 7 nucleotides matching TRBD1. V shed 2 bases and J 7 bases; nucleotides not matched to a gene: 4. Germline V gene data show CDR1 as LNHNV and CDR2 as YYDKDF (reference sequence). CDR3 size: 14 residues. The DNA for the CDR3 is TGTGCCACCAGCAGACCGGGACAGAGTGAAAAACTGTTTTTT. Encoded protein: CATSRPGQSEKLFF.

The genes are TRBV19 and TRBJ1-2; 11 bases match TRBD1. The ends lost 3 bases at V and 4 bases at J; junction bases unmatched: 7. The germline V gene encodes CDR1 LNHDA and CDR2 SQIVND (reference sequence). The CDR3 contains 16 residues. The CDR3 sequence is CASSIQAGQGGYGYTF. Written as DNA, the CDR3 is TGTGCCAGTAGTATCCAGGCGGGACAGGGGGGCTATGGCTACACCTTC.

This clone was seen only a few times. The V call is TRBV4-1, the J call TRBJ1-6, with no clear D. This CDR3 is built from 14 residues. V was shortened by 0 bases and J by 10 bases, with 10 bases between the two germline ends. Germline CDR1 reads MGHRA; CDR2 reads YSYEKL. CDR3 region: CASSQEPRRSPLHF. DNA for the CDR3: TGCGCCAGCAGCCAAGAACCTAGAAGGTCACCCCTCCACTTT.

This CDR3 reads CAISPPSQAKAFF. The CDR3 nucleotides are TGTGCCATCAGTCCCCCCTCCCAGGCAAAGGCTTTCTTT. The J gene is TRBJ1-1, the V gene TRBV10-3; D is uncertain. CDR1 is ENHRY and CDR2 is SYGVKD in the germline V gene. The V end lost 5 bases, the J end lost 11 bases, and 18 bases lay between the germline ends. The CDR3 loop spans 13 amino acids.

This chain links TRBV6-4 with TRBJ1-2; TRBD1 matches at 8 bases. V shed 6 bases and J 4 bases; nucleotides not matched to a gene: 16. From germline, CDR1 is MRHNA and CDR2 SNTAGT. This CDR3 has 17 residues. CDR3 loop: CASRQGGTKVFSYGYTF. CDR3 sequence (DNA): TGTGCCAGCAGACAGGGGGGGACAAAGGTTTTTAGCTATGGCTACACCTTC.

This chain uses TRBV9 with TRBJ2-5, with 7 bases lining up with TRBD1. V was pared by 0 bases and J by 7 bases, with 15 bases of the junction left unmatched. Germline V CDR1 and CDR2: SGDLS, YYNGEE. The CDR3 spans 17 residues. CDR3 in DNA: TGTGCCAGCAGCGTAGCCGCCCCGGGACAGTGGTCAGGGACCCAGTACTTC. Protein sequence: CASSVAAPGQWSGTQYF.

This clone was found once. This chain connects TRBV13 to TRBJ1-2, with a weak D call TRBD1 (6 bases). The germline CDR1 and CDR2 sequences are PRHDT and FYEKMQ (reference sequence). The CDR3 sequence is 14 residues long. Trimming pared 5 bases from V and 7 bases from J, leaving 17 bases between. CDR3 nucleotide sequence: TGTGCCAGCAGCCGAGGTGGCAGGGGCTCTGGCTACACCTTC. This encodes CASSRGGRGSGYTF.

The chain recombines TRBV19 with TRBJ1-2; TRBD1 is a possible D gene (5 bases). The CDR3 length is 13 residues. V lost 6 bases and J 3 bases, leaving 11 bases between the germline ends. The germline V gene has CDR1 LNHDA and CDR2 SQIVND (reference sequence). Written as DNA, the CDR3 is TGTGCCAGTAGGGGCAGGGAAGACTATGGCTACACCTTC. Protein sequence: CASRGREDYGYTF.

V is TRBV25-1 and J is TRBJ1-1; tentatively, D is TRBD1 (5 bases). V lost 5 bases, J lost 5 bases, and 18 bases lay in between. The CDR3 length is 15 residues. CDR1 and CDR2 from the germline V gene are MGHDK and SYGVNS. In nucleotides, the CDR3 is TGTGCCAGCAGTCCGACCCGGGGGGAAGCTACTGAAGCTTTCTTT. Translation gives CASSPTRGEATEAFF.

The J gene is TRBJ2-3, the V gene TRBV11-3; weak D call: TRBD2 (6 bases). This CDR3 contains 15 residues. Germline V gene sequence: CDR1 SGHNT, CDR2 YENEEA. The germline V and J ends were trimmed by 1 base and 4 bases, with 12 bases remaining between them. The CDR3 protein is CASSLVGGDSDTQYF. The CDR3, as DNA: TGTGCCAGCAGCTTAGTCGGAGGGGACTCAGATACGCAGTATTTT.

This clone was found a few times. The CDR3 nucleotides are TGTGCCAGCAGCCCACAGGGGGCGCGTGGCTATGGCTACACCTTC. It encodes CASSPQGARGYGYTF. The chain combines TRBV6-5 with TRBJ1-2; 9 positions match TRBD1. V was pared by 6 bases and J by 4 bases, with 9 bases of the junction left unmatched. Per the germline V gene, CDR1 is MNHEY and CDR2 is SVGAGI. This CDR3 has 15 residues.

The chain has TRBV7-9 and TRBJ1-2; 9 bases are a match to TRBD1. Germline CDR1 and CDR2: SEHNR and FQNEAQ (reference sequence). The junction had 11 bases not matched to a gene; V was cut back by 3 bases and J by 6 bases. The CDR3 extends over 16 amino acids. For the CDR3, the DNA is TGTGCCAGCAGCTTTCTCCGGGACAGGGCTTCGGATGGCTACACCTTC. It is translated as CASSFLRDRASDGYTF.

The gene calls are TRBV9 and TRBJ1-1; no clear D gene. The CDR3 is made up of 13 amino acids. CDR1 and CDR2 (germline): SGDLS, YYNGEE. The V end was cut by 3 bases, the J end by 1 base, with 7 bases between. The CDR3 loop is CASSELSNTEAFF. The CDR3 DNA is TGTGCCAGCAGCGAACTCTCGAACACTGAAGCTTTCTTT.